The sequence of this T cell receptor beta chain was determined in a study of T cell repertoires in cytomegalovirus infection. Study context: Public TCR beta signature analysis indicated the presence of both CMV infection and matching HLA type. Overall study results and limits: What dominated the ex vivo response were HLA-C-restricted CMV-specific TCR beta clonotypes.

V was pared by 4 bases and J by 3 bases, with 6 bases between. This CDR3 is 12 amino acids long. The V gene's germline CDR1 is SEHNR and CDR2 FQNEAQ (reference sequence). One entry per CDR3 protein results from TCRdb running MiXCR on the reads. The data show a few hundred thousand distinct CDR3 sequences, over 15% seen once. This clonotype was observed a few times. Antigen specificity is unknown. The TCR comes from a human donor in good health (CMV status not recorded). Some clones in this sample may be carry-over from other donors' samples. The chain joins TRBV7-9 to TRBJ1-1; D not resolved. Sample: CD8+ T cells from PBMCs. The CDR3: CASSSVDTEAFF. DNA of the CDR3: TGTGCCAGCAGCTCCGTGGACACTGAAGCTTTCTTT.